A single T cell receptor (beta chain) is shown here with its context. Assay: immunoSEQ multiplex PCR; the TCRdb copy retains only in-frame clones and omits some. Seen here are roughly 400,000 clones, approximately 85% observed once, and the top ten hold around 2.1%. The data were obtained in a study of blood T cell repertoires in COVID-19. The germline V gene has CDR1 MNHEY and CDR2 SMNVEV (reference sequence). V was pared by 5 bases and J by 5 bases, with 15 bases between. The CDR3 spans 14 residues. This TCR came from a woman between 40 and 55 years old with acute COVID-19. The J gene is TRBJ2-5, the V gene TRBV27, with TRBD1 as a possible D gene (7 bases). Sequenced material: PBMCs or T cells enriched from blood (not recorded which). The CDR3 reads CASSRTRGVETQYF. In DNA form, the CDR3 reads TGTGCCAGCAGTCGAACCAGGGGGGTCGAGACCCAGTACTTC.